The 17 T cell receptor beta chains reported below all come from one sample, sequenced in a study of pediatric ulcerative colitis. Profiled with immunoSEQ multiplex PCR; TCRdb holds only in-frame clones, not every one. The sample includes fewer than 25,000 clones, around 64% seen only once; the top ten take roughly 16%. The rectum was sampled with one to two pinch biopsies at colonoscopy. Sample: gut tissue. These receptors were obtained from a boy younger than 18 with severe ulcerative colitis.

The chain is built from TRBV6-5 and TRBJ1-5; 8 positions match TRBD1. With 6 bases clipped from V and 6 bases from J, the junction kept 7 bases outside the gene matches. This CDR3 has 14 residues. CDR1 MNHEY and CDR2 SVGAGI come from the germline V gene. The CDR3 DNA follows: TGTGCCAGCAGAACGGACAGGGATACTCAGCCCCAGCATTTT. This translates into CASRTDRDTQPQHF.

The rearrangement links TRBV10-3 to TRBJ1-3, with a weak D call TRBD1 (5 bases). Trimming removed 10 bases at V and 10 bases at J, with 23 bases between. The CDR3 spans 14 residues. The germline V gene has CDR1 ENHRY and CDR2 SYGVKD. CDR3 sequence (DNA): TGTGCCAACCACCCGGGACCGACGTTGGGGACCATATATTTT. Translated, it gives CANHPGPTLGTIYF.

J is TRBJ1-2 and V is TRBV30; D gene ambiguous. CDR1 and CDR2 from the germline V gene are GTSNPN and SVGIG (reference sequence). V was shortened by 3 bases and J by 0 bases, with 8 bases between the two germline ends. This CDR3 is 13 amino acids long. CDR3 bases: TGTGCCTGGAGCCCCGCAGCTAACTATGGCTACACCTTC. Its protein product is CAWSPAANYGYTF.

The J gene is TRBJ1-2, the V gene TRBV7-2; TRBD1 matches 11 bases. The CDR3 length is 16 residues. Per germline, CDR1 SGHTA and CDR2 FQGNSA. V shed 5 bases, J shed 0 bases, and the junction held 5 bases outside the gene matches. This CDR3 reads CASSQRGQGANYGYTF. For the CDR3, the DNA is TGTGCCAGCAGCCAGAGGGGACAGGGGGCTAACTATGGCTACACCTTC.

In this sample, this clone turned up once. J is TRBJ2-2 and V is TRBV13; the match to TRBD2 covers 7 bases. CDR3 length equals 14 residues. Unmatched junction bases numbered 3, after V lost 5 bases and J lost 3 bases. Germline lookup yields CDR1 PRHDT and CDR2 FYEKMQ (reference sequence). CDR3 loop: CASSRGDYTGELFF. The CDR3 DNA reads TGTGCCAGCAGCCGGGGGGACTACACCGGGGAGCTGTTTTTT.

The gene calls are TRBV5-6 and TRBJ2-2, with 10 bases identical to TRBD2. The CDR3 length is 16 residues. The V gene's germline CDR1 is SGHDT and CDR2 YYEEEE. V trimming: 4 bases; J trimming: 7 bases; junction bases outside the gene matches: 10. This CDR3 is CASSPAGLAIGGELFF. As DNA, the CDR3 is TGTGCCAGCAGCCCGGCGGGACTAGCGATTGGCGGGGAGCTGTTTTTT.

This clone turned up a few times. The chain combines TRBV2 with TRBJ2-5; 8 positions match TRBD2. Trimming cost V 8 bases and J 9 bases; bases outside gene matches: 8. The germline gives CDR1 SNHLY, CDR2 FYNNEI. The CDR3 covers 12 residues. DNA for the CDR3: TGTGCCAGCGCTAGCGGGCCAGGGGCCCAGTACTTC. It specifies CASASGPGAQYF.

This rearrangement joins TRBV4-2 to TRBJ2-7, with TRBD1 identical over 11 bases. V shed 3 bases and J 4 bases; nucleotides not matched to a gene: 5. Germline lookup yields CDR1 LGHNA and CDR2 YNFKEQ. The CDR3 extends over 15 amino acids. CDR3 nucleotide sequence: TGTGCCAGCAGCCACCCCGGACAGGGGGCTTACGAGCAGTACTTC. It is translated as CASSHPGQGAYEQYF.

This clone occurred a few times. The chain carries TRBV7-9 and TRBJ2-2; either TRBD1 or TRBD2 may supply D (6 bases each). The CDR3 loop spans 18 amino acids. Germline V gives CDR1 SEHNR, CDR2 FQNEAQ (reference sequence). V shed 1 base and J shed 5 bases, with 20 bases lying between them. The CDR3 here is CASSLEAGHSRGTGELFF. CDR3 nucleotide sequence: TGTGCCAGCAGCTTAGAGGCGGGACACTCGAGGGGGACCGGGGAGCTGTTTTTT.

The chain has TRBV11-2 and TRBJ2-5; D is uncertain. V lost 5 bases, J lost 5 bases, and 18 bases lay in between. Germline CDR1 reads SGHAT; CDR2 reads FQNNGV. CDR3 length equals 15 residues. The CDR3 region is CASSPMDYSPETQYF. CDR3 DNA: TGTGCCAGCAGCCCTATGGATTATTCCCCCGAGACCCAGTACTTC.

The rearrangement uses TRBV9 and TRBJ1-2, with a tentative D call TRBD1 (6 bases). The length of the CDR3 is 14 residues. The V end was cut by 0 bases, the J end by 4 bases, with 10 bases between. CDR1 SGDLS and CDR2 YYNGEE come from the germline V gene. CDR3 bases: TGTGCCAGCAGCGTAGGGACAGCAAGCTATGGCTACACCTTC. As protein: CASSVGTASYGYTF.

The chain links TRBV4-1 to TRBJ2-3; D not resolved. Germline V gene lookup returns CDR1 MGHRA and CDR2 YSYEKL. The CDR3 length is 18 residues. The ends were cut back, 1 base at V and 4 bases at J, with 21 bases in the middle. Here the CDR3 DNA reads TGCGCCAGCAGCCAAGTATGGGGTGGTCCTAGTTCAGCAGATACGCAGTATTTT. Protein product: CASSQVWGGPSSADTQYF.

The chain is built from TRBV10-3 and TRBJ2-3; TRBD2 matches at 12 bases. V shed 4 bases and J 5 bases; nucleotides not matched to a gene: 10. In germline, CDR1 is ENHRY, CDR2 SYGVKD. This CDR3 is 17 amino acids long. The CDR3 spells CAISAGYKLAGGDTQYF. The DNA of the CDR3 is TGTGCCATCAGTGCCGGGTATAAACTAGCGGGGGGAGATACGCAGTATTTT.

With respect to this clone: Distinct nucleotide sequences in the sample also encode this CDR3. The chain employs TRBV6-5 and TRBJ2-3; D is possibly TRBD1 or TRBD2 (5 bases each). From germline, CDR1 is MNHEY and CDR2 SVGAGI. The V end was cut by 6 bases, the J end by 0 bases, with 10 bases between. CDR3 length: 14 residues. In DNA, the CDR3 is TGTGCCAGCAGGCGAGGGGCCAGCACAGATACGCAGTATTTT. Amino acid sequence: CASRRGASTDTQYF.

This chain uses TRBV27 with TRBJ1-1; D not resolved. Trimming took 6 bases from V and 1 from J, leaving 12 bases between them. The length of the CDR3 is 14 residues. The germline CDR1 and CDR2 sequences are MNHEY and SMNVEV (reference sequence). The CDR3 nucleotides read TGTGCCAGCAGCCTAAATGGTCCGAACACTGAAGCTTTCTTT. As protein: CASSLNGPNTEAFF.

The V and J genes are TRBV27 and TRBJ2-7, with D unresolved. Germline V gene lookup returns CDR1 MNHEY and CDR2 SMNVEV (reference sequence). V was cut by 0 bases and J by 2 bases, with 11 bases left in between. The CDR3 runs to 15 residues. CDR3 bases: TGTGCCAGCAGTTTATCGTGGACCGAAGCCTACGAGCAGTACTTC. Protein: CASSLSWTEAYEQYF.

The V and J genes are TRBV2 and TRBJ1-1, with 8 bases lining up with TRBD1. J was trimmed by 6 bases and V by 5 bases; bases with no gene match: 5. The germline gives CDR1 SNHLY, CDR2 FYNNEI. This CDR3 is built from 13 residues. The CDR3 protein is CASSLGTGSEAFF. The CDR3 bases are TGTGCCAGCAGTTTAGGGACAGGATCTGAAGCTTTCTTT.